Following are 22 T cell receptor beta chains from one sample sequenced in a study of siplizumab effects on memory and regulatory T cells. Method: immunoSEQ multiplex PCR; TCRdb's copy keeps in-frame clones and lacks some. Seen here are some 81,000 clones, 85% to 95% observed once, and the top ten hold roughly 18%. The sequencing sample was made of CD8+ T cells sorted from blood. Receptor source: a human donor in good health.

This rearrangement joins TRBV5-1 to TRBJ2-1; 11 nucleotides match TRBD2. Per the germline V gene, CDR1 is SGHRS and CDR2 is YFSETQ. The junction had 10 bases not matched to a gene; V was cut back by 5 bases and J by 6 bases. The CDR3 consists of 16 residues. CDR3: CASRALGLAVLNEQFF. DNA for the CDR3: TGCGCCAGCAGGGCTCTGGGACTAGCGGTCCTCAATGAGCAGTTCTTC.

CDR3 residues: CATSLRTLAELLNEQFF. CDR3 nucleotides: TGTGCCACCAGCCTCAGGACTCTAGCGGAGTTGTTGAATGAGCAGTTCTTC. The rearrangement links TRBV15 to TRBJ2-1, with TRBD2 identical over 7 bases. Germline lookup yields CDR1 LNHNV and CDR2 YYDKDF (reference sequence). Unmatched junction bases numbered 17, after V lost 5 bases and J lost 7 bases. The CDR3 loop spans 17 amino acids.

This rearrangement joins TRBV7-3 to TRBJ2-1, with 8 bases that match TRBD2. The V gene end was trimmed by 6 bases and the J gene end by 9 bases; junction bases not matched to a gene: 19. Per germline, CDR1 SGHTA and CDR2 FQGTGA. The CDR3 covers 17 residues. CDR3 nucleotides: TGTGCCAGCAGACACGAGGGTGGTAGCGGGAATGATACTGAGCAGTTCTTC. Translated: CASRHEGGSGNDTEQFF.

V and J are TRBV6-5 and TRBJ2-5; D is possibly TRBD2 (5 bases). The CDR3 runs 15 residues. Germline loops: CDR1 MNHEY, CDR2 SVGAGI. V lost 2 bases to trimming and J lost 5 bases, with 15 bases between them. As DNA, the CDR3 is TGTGCCAGCAGTTACGGGTGGGAGCGATCGGAGACCCAGTACTTC. This sequence encodes CASSYGWERSETQYF.

The J gene is TRBJ2-3, the V gene TRBV28, with D possibly being TRBD1 (5 bases). This CDR3 spans 14 amino acids. Per the germline V gene, CDR1 is MDHEN and CDR2 is SYDVKM. V lost 1 base and J 5 bases, leaving 10 bases between the germline ends. CDR3 DNA sequence: TGTGCCAGCAGTTTATCGCAGGGCGGAGATACGCAGTATTTT. Amino acids: CASSLSQGGDTQYF.

This chain links TRBV6-1 with TRBJ1-1; 7 bases fit TRBD1. The length of the CDR3 is 13 residues. CDR1 MNHNS and CDR2 SASEGT come from the germline V gene. V was pared by 6 bases and J by 3 bases, with 4 bases of the junction left unmatched. CDR3 coding DNA: TGTGCCAGCAGACGGGACAGAGACACTGAAGCTTTCTTT. It encodes CASRRDRDTEAFF.

The J gene is TRBJ2-1, the V gene TRBV29-1; 9 nucleotides agree with TRBD2. The length of the CDR3 is 13 residues. Trimming removed 6 bases from V and 5 bases from J; junction bases left unmatched: 5. Germline values: CDR1 SQVTM, CDR2 ANQGSEA. For the CDR3, the DNA is TGCAGCGTGGAAATAGCGGGAGACAATGAGCAGTTCTTC. Protein product: CSVEIAGDNEQFF.

The J gene is TRBJ1-1, the V gene TRBV5-1; possibly TRBD1 for D (6 bases). V was trimmed by 5 bases and J by 8 bases, leaving 16 bases between them. This CDR3 region has 13 residues. The germline V gene encodes CDR1 SGHRS and CDR2 YFSETQ. CDR3 sequence reads: CASSLPAGAEAFF. The DNA of the CDR3 is TGCGCCAGCAGTCTTCCGGCGGGGGCAGAAGCTTTCTTT.

The chain has TRBV7-3 and TRBJ2-1, with 7 bases fitting TRBD1. V trimming: 5 bases; J trimming: 0 bases; junction bases outside the gene matches: 10. Germline V gives CDR1 SGHTA, CDR2 FQGTGA. The CDR3 has 17 residues. The CDR3 sequence is CASSPYFRDSSYNEQFF. The CDR3 coding sequence is TGTGCCAGCAGCCCCTACTTCCGGGACAGCTCCTACAATGAGCAGTTCTTC.

The chain employs TRBV9 and TRBJ1-2, with TRBD1 identical over 7 bases. CDR1 SGDLS and CDR2 YYNGEE come from the germline V gene. This CDR3 is 14 amino acids long. CDR3: CQGGRGRSYYGYTF. Written as DNA, the CDR3 is TGTCAAGGGGGCAGGGGACGTTCCTACTATGGCTACACCTTC.

This clone was seen more than once but under ten times. The chain links TRBV9 to TRBJ2-3, with D perhaps matching TRBD2 (6 bases). The CDR3 loop spans 15 amino acids. The V end lost 3 bases, the J end lost 2 bases, and 13 bases lay between the germline ends. CDR1 and CDR2 from the germline V gene are SGDLS and YYNGEE. Written as DNA, the CDR3 is TGTGCCAGCAGCGAGACCGGGACTTCCACAGATACGCAGTATTTT. Translating it yields CASSETGTSTDTQYF.

V and J are TRBV6-1 and TRBJ2-7; 8 nucleotides agree with TRBD1. The CDR3 spans 15 residues. Germline CDR1 reads MNHNS; CDR2 reads SASEGT. The trim removed 7 bases at V and 2 bases at J, leaving 10 bases unmatched. CDR3 protein: CASKTGTGITYEQYF. For the CDR3, the DNA is TGTGCCAGCAAAACCGGGACAGGCATAACCTACGAGCAGTACTTC.

The chain is built from TRBV7-9 and TRBJ2-1; 9 bases agree with TRBD2. V was pared by 4 bases and J by 8 bases, with 9 bases of the junction left unmatched. This CDR3 is built from 15 residues. Germline loops: CDR1 SEHNR, CDR2 FQNEAQ (reference sequence). CDR3 in amino acids: CASSSSQREDYEQFF. CDR3 sequence (DNA): TGTGCCAGCAGCTCGAGCCAGCGGGAGGATTATGAGCAGTTCTTC.

This clone was observed once. The chain employs TRBV6-6 and TRBJ2-7, with D perhaps matching TRBD2 (6 bases). CDR1 and CDR2 from the germline V gene are MNHNY and SVGAGI (reference sequence). V was clipped by 8 bases and J by 5 bases, with 19 bases between them. The CDR3 contains 14 residues. This CDR3 reads CASRPTRGYNEQYF. The CDR3 nucleotides are TGTGCCAGCCGCCCGACCCGGGGGTATAACGAGCAGTACTTC.

The chain joins TRBV7-2 to TRBJ2-7, with D hard to call. The CDR3 sequence is 13 residues long. V gave up 3 bases and J gave up 1 base, with 7 bases separating them. Per germline, CDR1 SGHTA and CDR2 FQGNSA. The CDR3, as DNA: TGTGCCAGCAGCTTTGGGGATTCCTACGAGCAGTACTTC. Translation: CASSFGDSYEQYF.

This chain connects TRBV9 to TRBJ1-2; D is uncertain. CDR1 and CDR2 (germline): SGDLS, YYNGEE. CDR3 length equals 13 residues. The V end lost 2 bases, the J end lost 1 base, and 6 bases lay between the germline ends. CDR3 sequence (DNA): TGTGCCAGCAGCGTGGACGGTAACTATGGCTACACCTTC. Protein: CASSVDGNYGYTF.

The chain is built from TRBV5-1 and TRBJ1-2; D is perhaps TRBD1 (5 bases). The CDR3 totals 17 residues. The germline CDR1 and CDR2 sequences are SGHRS and YFSETQ. The V gene lost 3 bases and the J gene lost 3 bases, with 21 bases spanning the gap. The CDR3 loop reads CASSSTKPGFRDYGYTF. In DNA form, the CDR3 reads TGCGCCAGCAGCTCAACGAAACCAGGGTTCAGAGACTATGGCTACACCTTC.

The rearrangement uses TRBV5-1 and TRBJ2-7; D is possibly TRBD2 (6 bases). The V gene's germline CDR1 is SGHRS and CDR2 YFSETQ. V lost 2 bases and J 7 bases, leaving 13 bases between the germline ends. The CDR3 loop spans 13 amino acids. The CDR3 nucleotides are TGCGCCAGCAGCTTTGGGACGGAGGGTGAGCAGTACTTC. Translation gives CASSFGTEGEQYF.

The chain couples TRBV11-2 to TRBJ2-7; 8 nucleotides line up with TRBD1. Germline CDR1 is SGHAT and CDR2 is FQNNGV. V shed 6 bases and J 3 bases; nucleotides not matched to a gene: 7. The CDR3 is made up of 14 amino acids. The CDR3 nucleotides read TGTGCCAGCAGAACCGGGACAGGAGACTACGAGCAGTACTTC. The encoded protein is CASRTGTGDYEQYF.

The chain is built from TRBV29-1 and TRBJ1-2, with TRBD1 as a possible D gene (6 bases). The CDR3 consists of 11 residues. V dropped 6 bases and J dropped 8 bases, with 13 bases sitting between them. Germline assignment: CDR1 SQVTM and CDR2 ANQGSEA. CDR3 residues: CSVAGAGGYTF. CDR3 DNA sequence: TGCAGCGTCGCAGGGGCAGGGGGCTACACCTTC.

The chain recombines TRBV27 with TRBJ2-1, with D perhaps matching TRBD2 (5 bases). V lost 4 bases and J lost 5, with 9 bases in between. CDR1 MNHEY and CDR2 SMNVEV come from the germline V gene (reference sequence). This CDR3 is built from 13 residues. CDR3 region: CASSWTGNNEQFF. CDR3 coding DNA: TGTGCCAGCAGTTGGACGGGAAACAATGAGCAGTTCTTC.

The chain combines TRBV27 with TRBJ2-1; 14 nucleotides agree with TRBD2. Germline CDR1 and CDR2: MNHEY and SMNVEV (reference sequence). The CDR3 is 16 residues long. The trim removed 6 bases at V and 9 bases at J, leaving 10 bases unmatched. CDR3 DNA sequence: TGTGCCAGCAGCCCTAGGGGACTAGCGGGAGCAGGTGAGCAGTTCTTC. As protein: CASSPRGLAGAGEQFF.